This TCR beta chain appears in the sequencing data of a study of blood T cell repertoires in COVID-19. Study-wide context: Material from acute and convalescent COVID-19 was sourced from the United States, Italy and Spain. The cDNA or gDNA used as material had been derived from T cells, B-cell-depleted T cells, or PBMCs.

Per the study methods: Reference gene primer amplification gave estimated nucleated cell counts. The protocol was immunoSEQ multiplex PCR, while the TCRdb copy is restricted to in-frame clones and leaves out a portion. The D gene and trimming were derived from the DNA, and the V and J assignments and clone size from that table. This sample has about 120,000 clones, with 75% to 85% found just once. The ends lost 6 bases at V and 10 bases at J; junction bases unmatched: 12. The CDR3 is 15 residues long. Germline CDR1 SNHLY, CDR2 FYNNEI. The sequenced sample consisted of peripheral blood. The origin of this receptor is a human donor in a cohort sampled during active COVID-19. This chain links TRBV2 with TRBJ2-1; 10 nucleotides line up with TRBD2. CDR3 bases: TGTGCCAGCAGCCTAGGAGTAGCGGGGGGAGAGGAGCAGTTCTTC. Translating gives CASSLGVAGGEEQFF. The entire variable domain, with the rest obtained from reference TRBV2 and TRBJ2-1, is as follows: EPEVTQTPSHQVTQMGQEVILRCVPISNHLYFYWYRQILGQKVEFLVSFYNNEISEKSEIFDDQFSVERPDGSNFTLKIRSTKLEDSAMYFCASSLGVAGGEEQFFGPGTRLTVL.